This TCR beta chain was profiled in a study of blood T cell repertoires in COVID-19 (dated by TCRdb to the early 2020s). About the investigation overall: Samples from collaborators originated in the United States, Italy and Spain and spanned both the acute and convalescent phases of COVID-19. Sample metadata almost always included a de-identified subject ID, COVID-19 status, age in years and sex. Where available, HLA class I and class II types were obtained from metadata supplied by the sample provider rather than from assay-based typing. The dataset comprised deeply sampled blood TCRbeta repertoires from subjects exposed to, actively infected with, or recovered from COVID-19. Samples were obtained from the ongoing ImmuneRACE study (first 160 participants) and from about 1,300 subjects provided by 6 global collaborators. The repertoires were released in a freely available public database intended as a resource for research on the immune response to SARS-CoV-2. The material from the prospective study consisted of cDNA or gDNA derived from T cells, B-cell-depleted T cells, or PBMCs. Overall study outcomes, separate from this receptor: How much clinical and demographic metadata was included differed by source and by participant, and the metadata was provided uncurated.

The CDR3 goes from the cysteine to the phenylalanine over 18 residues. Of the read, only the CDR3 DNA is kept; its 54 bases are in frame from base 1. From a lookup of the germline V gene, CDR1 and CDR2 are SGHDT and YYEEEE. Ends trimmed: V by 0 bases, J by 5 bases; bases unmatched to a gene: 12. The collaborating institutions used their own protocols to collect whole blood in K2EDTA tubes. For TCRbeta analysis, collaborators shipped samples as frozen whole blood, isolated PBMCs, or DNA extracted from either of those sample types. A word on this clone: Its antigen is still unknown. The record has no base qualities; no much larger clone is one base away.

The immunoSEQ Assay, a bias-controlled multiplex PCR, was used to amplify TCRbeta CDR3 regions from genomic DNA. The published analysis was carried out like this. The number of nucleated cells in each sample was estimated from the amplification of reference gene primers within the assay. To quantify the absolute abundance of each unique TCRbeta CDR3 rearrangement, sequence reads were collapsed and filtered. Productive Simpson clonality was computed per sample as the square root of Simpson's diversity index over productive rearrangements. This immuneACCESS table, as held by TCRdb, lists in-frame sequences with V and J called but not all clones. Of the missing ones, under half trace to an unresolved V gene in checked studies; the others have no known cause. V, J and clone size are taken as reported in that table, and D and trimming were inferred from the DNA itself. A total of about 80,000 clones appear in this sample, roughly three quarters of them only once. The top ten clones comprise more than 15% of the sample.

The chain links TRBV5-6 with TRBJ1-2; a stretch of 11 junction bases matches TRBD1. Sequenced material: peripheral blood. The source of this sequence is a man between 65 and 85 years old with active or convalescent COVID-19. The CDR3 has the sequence CASSLAITKGQGAYGYTF. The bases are TGTGCCAGCAGCTTGGCCATAACGAAAGGACAGGGGGCGTATGGCTACACCTTC.